This is a list of T cell receptor beta chains from one sample in a study of regulatory T cells in long-lasting Graves disease. TCRdb reprocessed the multiplex PCR reads with MiXCR, giving one entry per CDR3 protein. The sample consists of roughly 450,000 distinct CDR3 sequences, roughly 22% of them appearing once. The sequencing here drew on peripheral blood mononuclear cells (PBMCs), taken when the disease was refractory, from a patient treated with antithyroid drugs. The origin of the receptors is a female donor with Graves disease. CDR3s include the opening cysteine and the closing phenylalanine or tryptophan. Each record gives: clone size, J gene, D gene, V gene, CDR3 protein, CDR3 DNA. A D gene is named only where the DNA matches it firmly. A clone size is listed for some rows: how often the clone was seen (once, few, many), or a class if it is expanded.

NA,TRBJ2-2,TRBD1,TRBV11-1,CASSLRPGQGSYTGELFF,TGTGCCAGCAGCTTACGCCCGGGACAGGGGTCTTACACCGGGGAGCTGTTTTTT
NA,TRBJ1-2,NA,TRBV5-1,CASSFEQGNGYTF,TGCGCCAGCAGCTTTGAGCAGGGGAATGGCTACACCTTC
few,TRBJ2-1,TRBD1,TRBV11-1,CASSSGTEYNEQFF,TGTGCCAGCAGCTCCGGGACAGAATACAATGAGCAGTTCTTC
NA,TRBJ1-3,NA,TRBV18,CASSLVDSRSGNTIYF,TGTGCCAGCTCACTGGTTGACAGCCGATCTGGAAACACCATATATTTT
many,TRBJ2-7,NA,TRBV28,CASSSPEGSSYEQYF,TGTGCCAGCAGTTCCCCGGAGGGGAGCTCCTACGAGCAGTACTTC
many,TRBJ2-6,TRBD1,TRBV6-5,CASSYDGTGTSGANVLTF,TGTGCCAGCAGTTACGATGGGACAGGGACCTCTGGGGCCAACGTCCTGACTTTC
many,TRBJ1-2,TRBD1,TRBV28,CASSFHRGALYGYTF,TGTGCCAGCAGTTTCCACAGGGGCGCCCTTTATGGCTACACCTTC
many,TRBJ2-5,NA,TRBV11-3,CASSSQGRETQYF,TGTGCCAGCAGCTCACAGGGACGAGAGACCCAGTACTTC
NA,TRBJ2-3,NA,TRBV7-2,CASSLPGRTDTQYF,TGTGCCAGCAGCTTACCCGGGCGCACAGATACGCAGTATTTT
few,TRBJ2-7,NA,TRBV6-2/TRBV6-3,CASSYSLVAYEQYF,TGTGCCAGCAGTTACTCGTTAGTTGCCTACGAGCAGTACTTC
NA,TRBJ1-5,TRBD1,TRBV6-1,CASSQKPRGFQPQHF,TGTGCCAGCAGTCAAAAACCCAGGGGGTTTCAGCCCCAGCATTTT
NA,TRBJ1-1,TRBD1,TRBV28,CASSTGTGVNTEAFF,TGTGCCAGCAGCACCGGGACAGGGGTGAACACTGAAGCTTTCTTT
NA,TRBJ2-1,NA,TRBV7-9,CATQLQTSRNEQFF,TGTGCCACCCAATTACAGACCTCTAGAAATGAGCAGTTCTTC
few,TRBJ2-7,NA,TRBV20-1,CSASQMAGPGDHSYEQYF,TGCAGTGCTTCACAGATGGCCGGCCCAGGGGACCACTCCTACGAGCAGTACTTC
many,TRBJ2-7,NA,TRBV7-9,CASSFDRYYEQYF,TGTGCCAGCAGCTTTGACAGATACTACGAGCAGTACTTC
many,TRBJ1-1,TRBD1,TRBV7-2,CASSAAGTGNTEAFF,TGTGCCAGCAGCGCAGCCGGGACAGGGAACACTGAAGCTTTCTTT
few,TRBJ1-1,TRBD1,TRBV7-2,CASSLVTGNMNTEAFF,TGTGCCAGCAGCTTAGTGACAGGGAACATGAACACTGAAGCTTTCTTT
many,TRBJ2-4,TRBD1,TRBV2,CASSGGTGRNIQYF,TGTGCCAGCAGTGGAGGGACAGGGCGTAACATTCAGTACTTC
NA,TRBJ2-1,NA,TRBV25-1,CASSELKGSGIHNEQFF,TGTGCCAGCAGTGAATTAAAGGGTTCCGGCATTCACAATGAGCAGTTCTTC
NA,TRBJ2-7,NA,TRBV6-6,CASSYSDGPYEQYF,TGTGCCAGCAGTTACTCGGACGGCCCTTACGAGCAGTACTTC
NA,TRBJ2-1,TRBD2,TRBV6-1,CASSPRGGTSGEQFF,TGTGCCAGCAGCCCGAGGGGGGGGACTAGCGGAGAGCAGTTCTTC
NA,TRBJ2-7,TRBD2,TRBV7-6,CASSSIVIGLADEQYF,TGTGCCAGCAGCTCGATAGTAATCGGACTAGCGGACGAGCAGTACTTC
few,TRBJ1-5,NA,TRBV6-2/TRBV6-3,CASSYPKQPQHF,TGTGCCAGCAGTTATCCGAAGCAGCCCCAGCATTTT
many,TRBJ1-2,NA,TRBV20-1,CSAPQSYGYTF,TGCAGTGCTCCACAGAGCTATGGCTACACCTTC
NA,TRBJ2-7,NA,TRBV19,CASSIIGDEQYF,TGTGCCAGTAGTATTATAGGGGACGAGCAGTACTTC
NA,TRBJ2-7,NA,TRBV14,CASSQGGTRTYEQYF,TGTGCCAGCAGCCAAGGGGGGACGAGGACCTACGAGCAGTACTTC
NA,TRBJ1-1,NA,TRBV19,CASSTSQDKNTEAFF,TGTGCCAGTAGTACCTCACAAGACAAGAACACTGAAGCTTTCTTT
many,TRBJ1-4,NA,TRBV5-8,CASSQRPYLNEKLFF,TGTGCCAGCAGCCAAAGACCGTACCTTAATGAAAAACTGTTTTTT
NA,TRBJ2-1,NA,TRBV12-3/TRBV12-4,CASRSRRAYNEQFF,TGTGCCAGCAGGTCCCGGCGGGCCTACAATGAGCAGTTCTTC
NA,TRBJ2-3,NA,TRBV9,CASSVALDTQYF,TGTGCCAGCAGCGTAGCTCTGGATACGCAGTATTTT
few,TRBJ2-2,NA,TRBV7-2,CASSLESPRAANTGELFF,TGTGCCAGCAGCTTAGAGTCACCGAGAGCCGCGAACACCGGGGAGCTGTTTTTT
few,TRBJ1-1,NA,TRBV29-1,CSVEHLNTEAFF,TGCAGCGTTGAACACTTGAACACTGAAGCTTTCTTT
NA,TRBJ2-7,TRBD1,TRBV28,CASSTGTGFHEQYF,TGTGCCAGCAGCACCGGGACAGGGTTCCACGAGCAGTACTTC
many,TRBJ1-2,TRBD1,TRBV6-1,CASSPEAGQVKGYTF,TGTGCCAGCAGTCCGGAAGCGGGACAGGTGAAAGGCTACACCTTC
few,TRBJ2-2,TRBD1,TRBV7-2,CASSLVTGGHGELFF,TGTGCCAGCAGCTTAGTAACAGGGGGCCACGGGGAGCTGTTTTTT
NA,TRBJ2-1,TRBD1,TRBV28,CASSWGQGSANEQFF,TGTGCCAGCAGTTGGGGACAGGGATCGGCAAATGAGCAGTTCTTC
NA,TRBJ2-6,TRBD2,TRBV11-2,CASSHSRGGRGANVLTF,TGTGCCAGCAGCCATAGTCGCGGGGGACGGGGGGCCAACGTCCTGACTTTC
NA,TRBJ2-7,NA,TRBV6-1,CASSDPGTSIEQYF,TGTGCCAGCAGCGATCCCGGGACTTCCATCGAGCAGTACTTC
few,TRBJ1-1,NA,TRBV3-1,CASSQAGGSEAFF,TGTGCCAGCAGCCAAGCAGGAGGATCTGAAGCTTTCTTT
NA,TRBJ2-3,NA,TRBV28,CASSLWGAHTDTQYF,TGTGCCAGCAGTTTATGGGGGGCGCACACAGATACGCAGTATTTT
few,TRBJ1-4,NA,TRBV6-1,CASSSDGTNEKLFF,TGTGCCAGCAGCTCAGACGGAACTAATGAAAAACTGTTTTTT
many,TRBJ1-1,TRBD1,TRBV28,CASSLYDRGINTEAFF,TGTGCCAGCAGTTTATACGACAGGGGGATAAACACTGAAGCTTTCTTT
few,TRBJ2-3,TRBD2,TRBV20-1,CSPAGVADTQYF,TGCAGCCCAGCGGGAGTGGCAGATACGCAGTATTTT
many,TRBJ1-3,TRBD1,TRBV28,CASSLGTGGNTIYF,TGTGCCAGCAGTCTCGGGACAGGGGGAAACACCATATATTTT
few,TRBJ1-1,NA,TRBV6-2/TRBV6-3,CASSSTPGRTNTEAFF,TGTGCCAGCAGCTCAACCCCTGGAAGGACCAACACTGAAGCTTTCTTT
many,TRBJ1-1,NA,TRBV2,CASRGSNTEAFF,TGTGCCAGCAGAGGAAGTAACACTGAAGCTTTCTTT
few,TRBJ1-1,TRBD1,TRBV20-1,CSAETGENTEAFF,TGCAGTGCCGAAACAGGGGAGAACACTGAAGCTTTCTTT
NA,TRBJ2-4,NA,TRBV6-9,CASSSDRDRLFAKNIQYF,TGTGCCAGCAGTTCGGACCGGGACCGACTTTTTGCCAAAAACATTCAGTACTTC
NA,TRBJ2-2,TRBD1,TRBV2,CASRRPSGTGVGTGELFF,TGTGCCAGCAGACGGCCCTCCGGGACAGGGGTGGGCACCGGGGAGCTGTTTTTT
once,TRBJ2-3,NA,TRBV10-3,CAIRDRWSTDTQYF,TGTGCCATCAGAGACAGGTGGAGCACAGATACGCAGTATTTT
many,TRBJ2-5,NA,TRBV28,CASRPRDTSQETQYF,TGTGCCAGCAGACCCCGGGACACCTCCCAAGAGACCCAGTACTTC
many,TRBJ1-4,TRBD1,TRBV2,CASSEAEGAPATNEKLFF,TGTGCCAGCAGTGAAGCCGAGGGGGCCCCCGCAACTAATGAAAAACTGTTTTTT
NA,TRBJ2-1,NA,TRBV28,CASSFPPDGQFF,TGTGCCAGCAGTTTCCCCCCGGATGGGCAGTTCTTC
NA,TRBJ1-3,NA,TRBV5-5,CASSLDPGRQDSGNTIYF,TGTGCCAGCAGTTTGGACCCGGGACGGCAGGACTCTGGAAACACCATATATTTT
few,TRBJ1-5,TRBD1,TRBV7-2,CASSPGTVYSNQPQHF,TGTGCCAGCAGCCCTGGGACAGTCTATAGCAATCAGCCCCAGCATTTT